Reported below is one T cell receptor (beta chain). The antigen is unknown. There are 11 residues in the CDR3. Trimming stripped 7 bases from V and 1 base from J, with 5 bases between. Germline V gene sequence: CDR1 SGDLS, CDR2 YYNGEE. TCRs were sequenced from three patients responding to pembrolizumab. This specimen comes from a study of PD-1 blockade in mismatch repair-deficient tumors. As for the study in general: Patients had 12 mismatch repair-deficient cancer types, all previously treated and progressing. The study, taken as a whole, reports: After pembrolizumab, tumor-resident clones rose rapidly, then generally contracted before radiologic responses.

Generated by immunoSEQ multiplex PCR, the TCRdb table keeps only in-frame clones and is missing some. The sample has 56,000 or so clones; roughly 75% are singletons. The chain carries TRBV9 and TRBJ1-1; the D is unclear. This clonotype was obtained from an adult with mismatch repair-deficient cancer. The sample was peripheral blood, taken 4 weeks after starting pembrolizumab. This chain's CDR3 is CASGSNTEAFF. The CDR3 bases are TGTGCCAGCGGTTCGAACACTGAAGCTTTCTTT.